Included here is one T cell receptor beta chain sequence, with context. The CDR3 is made up of 20 amino acids. Germline values: CDR1 LGHNA, CDR2 YNFKEQ. V was pared by 4 bases and J by 0 bases, with 25 bases between. The sample belongs to a study of early T cells in non-severe SARS-CoV-2 infection. About the study: Investigators sequenced bulk RNA drawn from unsorted whole blood, and chains remained unpaired.

Unique molecular identifiers were added to individual cDNA molecules. TCRdb re-analysed the 5' RACE reads in MiXCR, keeping a single row per CDR3 protein. The repertoire holds about 52,000 distinct CDR3 sequences, 9.5% to 12% seen once, with approximately 13% in the top ten. The source is an adult who was a healthcare worker with PCR-confirmed SARS-CoV-2 infection or an uninfected control (not recorded which). Sequencing was done on a sample of whole blood. The chain has TRBV4-2 and TRBJ1-3, with D perhaps matching TRBD1 (6 bases). In nucleotides, the CDR3 is TGTGCCAGCAGCCCCCCGGGACAACACTACCGGGAAAGCTCTGGAAACACCATATATTTT. Translation: CASSPPGQHYRESSGNTIYF.